These 31 T cell receptor beta chains were sequenced from one sample in a study of CD8 T cells in ankylosing spondylitis. From the 5' RACE reads, TCRdb called clonotypes with MiXCR, one entry per CDR3 protein. The repertoire holds about 240,000 distinct CDR3 sequences, with less than 10% as singletons. The source material was blood, either unsorted or a sorted T cell fraction (not recorded which). The receptors come from a male donor with ankylosing spondylitis or in good health (not recorded which).

This clonotype was detected ten times or more. The chain has TRBV20-1 and TRBJ1-5; 7 positions match TRBD1. The CDR3 is 14 residues long. J lost 4 bases, V lost 4 bases, and 7 bases had no gene match. CDR1 is DFQATT, CDR2 SNEGSKA, per germline (reference sequence). CDR3: CSANRAGGNQPQHF. CDR3 nucleotides: TGCAGTGCTAATAGGGCAGGGGGAAATCAGCCCCAGCATTTT.

This clonotype was seen a few times. This chain links TRBV11-3 with TRBJ2-2; D uncertain. The CDR3 length is 14 residues. Trimming took off 2 bases at V and 6 bases at J, with 10 bases between the two ends. Germline lookup yields CDR1 SGHNT and CDR2 YENEEA. The CDR3 reads CASSLTTVPGELFF. The CDR3 region has the DNA TGTGCCAGCAGCTTAACCACCGTGCCCGGGGAGCTGTTTTTT.

This clonotype has more than one count but fewer than ten. V is TRBV4-3 and J is TRBJ1-4, with no clear D. Germline CDR1 LGHNA, CDR2 YSLEER. The CDR3 is 15 amino acids. V lost 0 bases and J lost 4, with 9 bases in between. The CDR3 DNA is TGCGCCAGCAGCCAAGAATTGGGTCTTAATGAAAAACTGTTTTTT. Translated, it gives CASSQELGLNEKLFF.

This clonotype was picked up many times. The chain combines TRBV29-1 with TRBJ2-2, with D possibly matching TRBD1 (6 bases). V dropped 6 bases and J dropped 5 bases, with 19 bases sitting between them. This CDR3 has 15 residues. Germline CDR1 SQVTM, CDR2 ANQGSEA. CDR3 residues: CSVKRGSSGTGELFF. The CDR3 DNA reads as TGCAGCGTGAAAAGGGGGTCCTCCGGGACCGGGGAGCTGTTTTTT.

In the case of this clonotype: A much more abundant neighbour one base away suggests this may be a read error. The genes are TRBV20-1 and TRBJ2-7; D gene ambiguous. Germline V gene sequence: CDR1 DFQATT, CDR2 SNEGSKA (reference sequence). The CDR3 has 14 residues. The CDR3: CSARDVGHSYDQYF. The CDR3 nucleotides are TGCAGTGCTAGAGATGTAGGGCACTCCTACGACCAGTACTTC.

This clonotype was found many times. This chain uses TRBV20-1 with TRBJ2-1; D might be TRBD1 or TRBD2, each matching 5 bases. Per the germline V gene, CDR1 is DFQATT and CDR2 is SNEGSKA (reference sequence). CDR3 size: 18 residues. The V and J ends lost 1 base and 0 bases respectively, with 19 bases between them. In nucleotides, the CDR3 is TGCAGTGCTAGAGCGGTTTTGCTCGGGACCGGCTCCTACAATGAGCAGTTCTTC. As protein: CSARAVLLGTGSYNEQFF.

The table lists this clonotype with many counts. The gene calls are TRBV6-5 and TRBJ1-2, with D uncertain. The CDR3 has 15 amino acids. The V end lost 0 bases, the J end lost 2 bases, and 10 bases lay between the germline ends. CDR1 and CDR2 from the germline V gene are MNHEY and SVGAGI. The CDR3: CASSYSRAENYGYTF. The DNA for the CDR3 is TGTGCCAGCAGTTACTCTCGGGCGGAGAACTATGGCTACACCTTC.

This clonotype appeared many times. The chain carries TRBV12-3 or TRBV12-4 and TRBJ2-1; D gene uncertain. Trimming left V 1 base short and J 2 bases short, with 3 bases between. The CDR3 loop spans 13 amino acids. The CDR3 sequence is CASSLDTYNEQFF. CDR3 DNA: TGTGCCAGCAGTTTAGATACCTACAATGAGCAGTTCTTC.

This clonotype was counted at least ten times. The chain links TRBV12-3 or TRBV12-4 to TRBJ1-3; no firm D call. CDR3 length equals 12 residues. V lost 3 bases and J lost 3, with 3 bases in between. The CDR3 here is CASSFFGNTIYF. CDR3 sequence (DNA): TGTGCCAGCAGTTTCTTTGGAAACACCATATATTTT.

This clonotype was seen only a few times. The V gene is TRBV30, the J gene TRBJ2-2; 9 nucleotides line up with TRBD2. Per the germline V gene, CDR1 is GTSNPN and CDR2 is SVGIG (reference sequence). CDR3 length: 16 amino acids. V shed 1 base, J shed 4 bases, and the junction held 7 bases outside the gene matches. The CDR3 here is CAWSGYSGSSTGELFF. The CDR3 region has the DNA TGTGCCTGGAGTGGTTATAGCGGGAGTAGCACCGGGGAGCTGTTTTTT.

This clonotype was counted only a few times. J is TRBJ2-1 and V is TRBV5-1; 8 nucleotides align to TRBD1. V dropped 7 bases and J dropped 6; count of bases not matched to a gene: 9. Per germline, CDR1 SGHRS and CDR2 YFSETQ. This CDR3 spans 14 amino acids. The CDR3 loop is CASGGQGQGNEQFF. The CDR3 DNA reads as TGCGCCAGCGGAGGACAGGGTCAAGGCAATGAGCAGTTCTTC.

This chain joins TRBV12-3 or TRBV12-4 and TRBJ2-4, with a tentative D call TRBD1 (5 bases). CDR3 length: 18 amino acids. V lost 5 bases and J 0 bases, leaving 20 bases between the germline ends. CDR3 DNA sequence: TGTGCCAGCAGTCCTCCCTGGCAGGGTGGTTCAGCCAAAAACATTCAGTACTTC. Its protein product is CASSPPWQGGSAKNIQYF.

This clonotype was seen more than once but under ten times. J is TRBJ1-3 and V is TRBV6-1, with 7 bases that match TRBD1. Per the germline V gene, CDR1 is MNHNS and CDR2 is SASEGT. The CDR3 has 16 residues. V dropped 5 bases and J dropped 4; count of bases not matched to a gene: 11. DNA for the CDR3: TGTGCCAGCAGTCAGACAGGGACCGGGAGGGGAAACACCATATATTTT. Protein product: CASSQTGTGRGNTIYF.

This clonotype showed up just once. The chain uses TRBV20-1 and TRBJ1-2; tentatively, D is TRBD1 (6 bases). Germline lookup yields CDR1 DFQATT and CDR2 SNEGSKA (reference sequence). This CDR3 spans 14 amino acids. The V end lost 5 bases, the J end lost 8 bases, and 21 bases lay between the germline ends. The CDR3 spells CSASPGHLLGGYTF. For the CDR3, the DNA is TGCAGTGCTTCCCCGGGACACCTCCTGGGGGGCTACACCTTC.

There are many counts of this clonotype. The chain has TRBV2 and TRBJ2-1; unclear D gene. The CDR3 is 14 residues long. V was shortened by 3 bases and J by 5 bases, with 11 bases between the two germline ends. The V gene's germline CDR1 is SNHLY and CDR2 FYNNEI. CDR3 in DNA: TGTGCCAGCAGTGACAGGACGTTCCACAATGAGCAGTTCTTC. Encoded protein: CASSDRTFHNEQFF. Supplemented by reference TRBV2 and TRBJ2-1, the full variable domain reads EPEVTQTPSHQVTQMGQEVILRCVPISNHLYFYWYRQILGQKVEFLVSFYNNEISEKSEIFDDQFSVERPDGSNFTLKIRSTKLEDSAMYFCASSDRTFHNEQFFGPGTRLTVL.

This clonotype showed up many times. The chain couples TRBV7-8 to TRBJ1-1; 7 nucleotides match TRBD1. The CDR3 sequence is 14 residues long. Germline loops: CDR1 SGHVS, CDR2 FQNEAQ. V shed 5 bases and J 5 bases; nucleotides not matched to a gene: 8. This CDR3 is CASSDQGVRTEAFF. The CDR3 nucleotides are TGTGCCAGCAGCGATCAGGGGGTCCGGACTGAAGCTTTCTTT. Combining the CDR3 with reference TRBV7-8 and TRBJ1-1 gives the whole variable domain GAGVSQSPRYKVAKRGQDVALRCDPISGHVSLFWYQQALGQGPEFLTYFQNEAQLDKSGLPSDRFFAERPEGSVSTLKIQRTQQEDSAVYLCASSDQGVRTEAFFGQGTRLTVV.

This clonotype was counted ten times or more. J is TRBJ2-7 and V is TRBV19; D is unclear. Germline V gives CDR1 LNHDA, CDR2 SQIVND (reference sequence). The CDR3 covers 13 residues. V dropped 5 bases and J dropped 1 base, with 9 bases sitting between them. Here the CDR3 DNA reads TGTGCCAGTAGTGAGCAGATTTCCTACGAGCAGTACTTC. Residues: CASSEQISYEQYF. Drawing the rest from reference TRBV19 and TRBJ2-7, the complete variable domain is DGGITQSPKYLFRKEGQNVTLSCEQNLNHDAMYWYRQDPGQGLRLIYYSQIVNDFQKGDIAEGYSVSREKKESFPLTVTSAQKNPTAFYLCASSEQISYEQYFGPGTRLTVT.

This clonotype was picked up many times. The V gene is TRBV20-1, the J gene TRBJ1-2, with D possibly being TRBD1 (5 bases). The CDR3 totals 13 residues. The germline gives CDR1 DFQATT, CDR2 SNEGSKA (reference sequence). The V end was cut by 6 bases, the J end by 2 bases, with 13 bases between. The CDR3 DNA reads as TGCAGTGCCCAAACGGGGGGGAACTATGGCTACACCTTC. Translated: CSAQTGGNYGYTF.

The table lists this clonotype with many counts. This chain uses TRBV6-5 with TRBJ2-2; TRBD2 aligns across 7 bases. The ends lost 4 bases at V and 0 bases at J; junction bases unmatched: 2. This CDR3 comprises 15 residues. In germline, CDR1 is MNHEY, CDR2 SVGAGI. The CDR3 DNA sequence: TGTGCCAGCAGTTCGGGAGGATCGAACACCGGGGAGCTGTTTTTT. This sequence encodes CASSSGGSNTGELFF.

In this sample, this clonotype turned up many times. The DNA for the CDR3 is TGCAGTGCTAGTCGAGCGGGGGCCCCGGAAACGCAGTATTTT. This sequence encodes CSASRAGAPETQYF. The chain links TRBV20-1 to TRBJ2-3; 8 nucleotides agree with TRBD2. CDR1 is DFQATT, CDR2 SNEGSKA, per germline (reference sequence). The CDR3 is made up of 14 amino acids. J was trimmed by 9 bases and V by 3 bases; bases with no gene match: 11.

This clonotype has ten or more counts. The rearrangement links TRBV7-2 to TRBJ2-2; 14 nucleotides match TRBD2. The CDR3 has 16 residues. Germline V gene data show CDR1 as SGHTA and CDR2 as FQGNSA. V was clipped by 1 base and J by 6 bases; unmatched bases: 1. The CDR3 region has the DNA TGTGCCAGCAGCTTAGGGGGACTAGCGGGAGCCGGGGAGCTGTTTTTT. Translated: CASSLGGLAGAGELFF.

This clonotype was picked up one time. This may stem from a read error, because a much larger clone lies one nucleotide away. Since no conserved phenylalanine or tryptophan closes the CDR3, a read error is the likely cause. The rearrangement joins TRBV6-2 or TRBV6-3 to TRBJ1-1; no definite D call. CDR1 MNHEY and CDR2 SVGEGT come from the germline V gene. This CDR3 is 14 amino acids long. Trimming took 5 bases from V and 4 from J, leaving 14 bases between them. The CDR3 nucleotides read TGTGCCAGCAGTCAGGAGGAGGGCTTCACTGAAGCTTTCATT. Its translation: CASSQEEGFTEAFI.

This clonotype was detected ten times or more. The CDR3 DNA reads TGTGCCAGCAGTGACCTGGGACAGGGGCATGAGCAGTTCTTC. Its protein product is CASSDLGQGHEQFF. The chain has TRBV6-4 and TRBJ2-1; TRBD1 matches at 10 bases. The V gene end was trimmed by 2 bases and the J gene end by 8 bases; junction bases not matched to a gene: 3. The CDR3 loop spans 14 amino acids. Germline V gene sequence: CDR1 MRHNA, CDR2 SNTAGT.

This clonotype was seen at least ten times. This rearrangement joins TRBV29-1 to TRBJ2-5, with D tentatively TRBD2 (6 bases). CDR1 SQVTM and CDR2 ANQGSEA come from the germline V gene. The V end was cut by 7 bases, the J end by 4 bases, with 19 bases between. The length of the CDR3 is 14 residues. The CDR3 nucleotides read TGCAGCGGTGAGACTAGTAGATCAAGAGAGACCCAGTACTTC. Amino acid sequence: CSGETSRSRETQYF. Supplemented by reference TRBV29-1 and TRBJ2-5, the full variable domain reads SAVISQKPSRDICQRGTSLTIQCQVDSQVTMMFWYRQQPGQSLTLIATANQGSEATYESGFVIDKFPISRPNLTFSTLTVSNMSPEDSSIYLCSGETSRSRETQYFGPGTRLLVL.

In this sample, this clonotype turned up once. As DNA, the CDR3 is TGTGCCTGGGGCGGTTCTGGAAACACCATATATTTT. Translation: CAWGGSGNTIYF. The chain carries TRBV30 and TRBJ1-3; no clear D. Per germline, CDR1 GTSNPN and CDR2 SVGIG (reference sequence). This CDR3 is 12 amino acids long. V dropped 5 bases and J dropped 1 base, with 6 bases sitting between them.

This clonotype was detected many times. This chain joins TRBV3-1 and TRBJ2-1; D tentatively fits TRBD1 or TRBD2 (5 bases each). Trimming cost V 10 bases and J 6 bases, with 19 bases left between them. The CDR3 totals 14 residues. Germline loops: CDR1 LGHDT, CDR2 YNNKEL (reference sequence). In DNA form, the CDR3 reads TGTGCCACCTCGGACTCGAGGGGTTTCAATGAGCAGTTCTTC. Its protein is CATSDSRGFNEQFF.

About this clonotype itself: A much larger clone differs by one base, so this may be a read error. This chain connects TRBV4-3 to TRBJ2-2; D might be TRBD2 (6 bases). This CDR3 has 11 amino acids. Germline-derived CDR1 and CDR2 are LGHNA and YSLEER. The chain's CDR3 is CASRGYGGLFF. CDR3 in DNA: TGCGCCAGCAGGGGATACGGGGGGCTGTTTTTT.

This clonotype has at least ten counts. One end of the junction does not line up with germline, which may come from a read error. The CDR3 here is CASSRDWGTGNTIYF. The CDR3, as DNA: TGTGCTAGCAGCCGGGACTGGGGAACTGGAAACACCATATATTTT. The rearrangement uses TRBV7-7 and TRBJ1-3; weak D call: TRBD1 (5 bases). The V gene's germline CDR1 is SSHAT and CDR2 FNYEAQ (reference sequence). This CDR3 has 15 amino acids.

This clonotype has a single count. A much larger clone differs by one base, so this may be a read error. This rearrangement joins TRBV20-1 to TRBJ2-2, with D perhaps matching TRBD1 (6 bases). The ends were cut back, 8 bases at V and 7 bases at J, with 23 bases in the middle. The CDR3 covers 15 residues. Germline values: CDR1 DFQATT, CDR2 SNEGSKA (reference sequence). In DNA form, the CDR3 reads TGCAGTACTACCCTTTCAACAGGGACCGGCGGGGAGCTGTTTTTT. It yields the protein CSTTLSTGTGGELFF.

This clonotype was recorded at least ten times. DNA for the CDR3: TGTGCCAGCAGCTTAGGGCGTCAGTCCACCGGGGAGCTGTTTTTT. Its translation is CASSLGRQSTGELFF. This chain uses TRBV7-2 with TRBJ2-2; D remains unclear. Germline lookup yields CDR1 SGHTA and CDR2 FQGNSA. The CDR3 contains 15 residues. Trimming pared 1 base from V and 4 bases from J, leaving 10 bases between.

This clonotype was counted at least ten times. The chain couples TRBV7-8 to TRBJ2-3; D perhaps matches TRBD2 (6 bases). Trimming pared 5 bases from V and 2 bases from J, leaving 17 bases between. CDR3 length equals 16 residues. Germline V lookup: CDR1 SGHVS, CDR2 FQNEAQ. The CDR3 here is CASSPPKRVFTDTQYF. Here the CDR3 DNA reads TGTGCCAGCAGCCCCCCCAAGCGGGTGTTCACAGATACGCAGTATTTT. Looking up the rest from reference TRBV7-8 and TRBJ2-3 gives the full variable domain: GAGVSQSPRYKVAKRGQDVALRCDPISGHVSLFWYQQALGQGPEFLTYFQNEAQLDKSGLPSDRFFAERPEGSVSTLKIQRTQQEDSAVYLCASSPPKRVFTDTQYFGPGTRLTVL.